Listed below are T cell receptor beta chains from one sample, sequenced in a study of OX40 agonist ivuxolimab in advanced cancers. This table comes from immunoSEQ multiplex PCR, and its TCRdb copy is limited to in-frame clones, with some not included. The table has under 75,000 clones, roughly 89% seen once. Sample: CD4+ or CD8+ T cells sorted from blood, taken in a trial of the OX40 agonist ivuxolimab. All receptors come from an adult with an advanced solid tumor such as melanoma, head and neck, liver or kidney cancer. Both conserved end residues are part of each CDR3. The order of the fields is D gene, J gene, clone size, V gene, CDR3 protein, CDR3 DNA. D genes are given only for firm matches. Clone size appears in some rows only: once, few, many, or a class for an expanded clone.

. TRBJ2-2 . TRBV28 CASSLRGTGRTGELFF TGTGCCAGCAGTTTGCGAGGAACAGGGCGCACCGGGGAGCTGTTTTTT
. TRBJ2-7 once TRBV7-2 CASSSSPVDRVYEQYF TGTGCCAGCAGCTCCTCTCCCGTAGACCGAGTCTACGAGCAGTACTTC
. TRBJ1-5 few TRBV6-5 CASRRVSNQPQHF TGTGCCAGCAGGAGGGTTAGCAATCAGCCCCAGCATTTT
. TRBJ2-6 . TRBV11-2 CASSPGRVTLSGANVLTF TGTGCCAGCAGCCCGGGCAGGGTAACCCTCTCTGGGGCCAACGTCCTGACTTTC
. TRBJ2-2 . TRBV18 CASSSDGANTGELFF TGTGCCAGCTCTTCGGACGGCGCGAACACCGGGGAGCTGTTTTTT
. TRBJ2-7 once TRBV7-9 CASSKGQGKGYEQYF TGTGCCAGCAGCAAGGGGCAGGGAAAAGGCTACGAGCAGTACTTC
TRBD1 TRBJ2-2 . TRBV5-5 CASSAGQGGTGELFF TGTGCCAGCAGCGCGGGACAGGGAGGGACCGGGGAGCTGTTTTTT
. TRBJ2-7 few TRBV28 CASSPRAINREQYF TGTGCCAGCAGTCCCCGGGCCATTAATCGGGAGCAGTACTTC
TRBD2 TRBJ2-5 . TRBV18 CASSPKTSGQETQYF TGTGCCAGCTCACCAAAGACTAGCGGACAAGAGACCCAGTACTTC
TRBD2 TRBJ2-3 . TRBV28 CASSPAGGADTQYF TGTGCCAGCAGTCCAGCGGGAGGAGCAGATACGCAGTATTTT
. TRBJ2-3 . TRBV29-1 CSVEEVTDTQYF TGCAGCGTTGAAGAGGTAACAGATACGCAGTATTTT
. TRBJ1-1 . TRBV10-3 CAISEWGNTEAFF TGTGCCATCAGTGAGTGGGGGAACACTGAAGCTTTCTTT
. TRBJ2-7 . TRBV20-1 CSASDSYEQYF TGCAGTGCTAGCGATTCCTACGAGCAGTACTTC
. TRBJ1-1 . TRBV6-5 CASRTRGVTEAFF TGTGCCAGCAGGACCCGAGGGGTTACTGAAGCTTTCTTT
. TRBJ2-7 . TRBV30 CAWQSRSPVDEQYF TGTGCCTGGCAAAGCAGGAGCCCGGTCGACGAGCAGTACTTC
TRBD1 TRBJ1-2 once TRBV29-1 CSVDPQGATVYGYTF TGCAGCGTTGACCCACAGGGGGCGACGGTCTATGGCTACACCTTC
TRBD1 TRBJ2-3 . TRBV10-3 CAISAGTGGADTQYF TGTGCCATCAGTGCCGGGACAGGGGGCGCAGATACGCAGTATTTT
. TRBJ1-5 few TRBV11-2 CASSPTGLGQPQHF TGTGCCAGCAGCCCCACAGGGCTGGGTCAGCCCCAGCATTTT
TRBD2 TRBJ2-1 . TRBV6-1 CASSELAGGYNEQFF TGTGCCAGCAGTGAACTAGCGGGGGGCTACAATGAGCAGTTCTTC
TRBD1 TRBJ2-7 . TRBV6-1 CASRDRDRGSHEQYF TGTGCCAGCAGAGACCGGGACAGGGGCTCCCACGAGCAGTACTTC
. TRBJ2-5 . TRBV14 CASSLTETQYF TGTGCCAGCAGCCTGACGGAGACCCAGTACTTC
. TRBJ1-1 . TRBV5-1 CASSFTANTEAFF TGCGCCAGCAGCTTTACAGCGAACACTGAAGCTTTCTTT
. TRBJ1-6 . TRBV6-5 CASRGGTYNSPLHF TGTGCCAGCCGGGGGGGCACCTATAATTCACCCCTCCACTTT
. TRBJ1-1 . TRBV5-1 CASSTNTEAFF TGCGCCAGCAGTACAAACACTGAAGCTTTCTTT
. TRBJ2-4 . TRBV30 CAWEDSFVFSF TGTGCCTGGGAGGATTCCTTCGTCTTTAGCTTC
. TRBJ2-7 . TRBV6-5 CASSYRETAYEQYF TGTGCCAGCAGTTATCGTGAGACAGCCTACGAGCAGTACTTC
. TRBJ1-2 . TRBV6-6 CASSLTDNYGYTF TGTGCCAGCAGTTTGACAGACAACTATGGCTACACCTTC
. TRBJ1-2 once TRBV30 CARHSGTLASGYTF TGTGCCCGACATTCCGGGACCCTGGCCTCTGGCTACACCTTC
TRBD1 TRBJ2-1 . TRBV7-2 CASSLDRGPYNEQFF TGTGCCAGCAGCTTAGACAGGGGCCCCTACAATGAGCAGTTCTTC
. TRBJ1-1 . TRBV6-5 CASTSGVTEAFF TGTGCCAGCACCTCGGGGGTGACTGAAGCTTTCTTT
. TRBJ1-6 . TRBV6-6 CASSPGNRNNSPLHF TGTGCCAGCAGCCCCGGGAACAGAAACAATTCACCCCTCCACTTT
. TRBJ1-2 . TRBV4-3 CASSQDAGTTYGYTF TGCGCCAGCAGCCAAGACGCAGGGACCACCTATGGCTACACCTTC
. TRBJ1-2 . TRBV7-6 CASSLSVGTYGYTF TGTGCCAGCAGCTTAAGCGTGGGGACCTATGGCTACACCTTC
TRBD1 TRBJ2-7 . TRBV9 CASSARTGTYEQYF TGTGCCAGCAGCGCCCGGACAGGGACCTACGAGCAGTACTTC
. TRBJ1-2 . TRBV30 CAGRGYYGYTF TGTGCCGGGCGAGGGTACTATGGCTACACCTTC
TRBD1 TRBJ2-3 . TRBV18 CASSPKRQGVEDTQYF TGTGCCAGCTCACCCAAAAGACAGGGTGTAGAAGATACGCAGTATTTT
TRBD2 TRBJ2-7 . TRBV5-4 CASSSSGTSRYEQYF TGTGCCAGCAGCTCCTCCGGGACTAGCAGGTACGAGCAGTACTTC
TRBD2 TRBJ2-4 few TRBV5-1 CASTTTSGKNIQYF TGCGCCAGCACCACGACTAGCGGGAAAAACATTCAGTACTTC